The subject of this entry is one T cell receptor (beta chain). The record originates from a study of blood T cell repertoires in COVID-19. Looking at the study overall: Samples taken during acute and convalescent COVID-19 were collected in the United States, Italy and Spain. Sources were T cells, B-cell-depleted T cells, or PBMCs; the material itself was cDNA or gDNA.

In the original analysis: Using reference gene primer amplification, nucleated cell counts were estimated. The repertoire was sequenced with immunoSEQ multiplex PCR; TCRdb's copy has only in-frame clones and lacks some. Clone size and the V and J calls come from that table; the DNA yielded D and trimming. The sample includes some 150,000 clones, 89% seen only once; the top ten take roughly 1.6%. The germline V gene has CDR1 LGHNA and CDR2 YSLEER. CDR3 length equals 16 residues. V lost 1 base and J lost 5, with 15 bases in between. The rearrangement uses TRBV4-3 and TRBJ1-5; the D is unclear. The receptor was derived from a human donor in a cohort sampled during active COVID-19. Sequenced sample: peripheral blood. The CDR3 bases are TGCGCCAGCAGCCAAGCCATCGCAGGTGTTGATCAGCCCCAGCATTTT. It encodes CASSQAIAGVDQPQHF.